Below, 2 T cell receptor beta chains from the same sample are listed, as sequenced in a study of shared clonotypes between healthy human individuals. Some clones are missing from TCRdb's copy, which holds only in-frame ones; the method was immunoSEQ multiplex PCR. The data contain roughly 1 million clones, approximately 80% of them seen just once; the ten biggest clones take up roughly 0.56%. Material: memory CD4+ T cells from PBMCs. Sample subset: CD45RA-negative fraction. These receptors all come from a young man in good health. Some clones in this sample may be carry-over from other donors' samples.

A few counts support this clone. The V call is TRBV9, the J call TRBJ2-7; 8 nucleotides line up with TRBD2. From germline, CDR1 is SGDLS and CDR2 YYNGEE. The ends lost 5 bases at V and 4 bases at J; junction bases unmatched: 8. CDR3 length: 14 residues. The CDR3: CASSHGRAGYEQYF. The CDR3 DNA reads as TGTGCCAGCAGTCACGGGAGGGCCGGGTACGAGCAGTACTTC. The entire variable domain, with the rest obtained from reference TRBV9 and TRBJ2-7, is as follows: DSGVTQTPKHLITATGQRVTLRCSPRSGDLSVYWYQQSLDQGLQFLIQYYNGEERAKGNILERFSAQQFPDLHSELNLSSLELGDSALYFCASSHGRAGYEQYFGPGTRLTVT.

This rearrangement joins TRBV6-5 to TRBJ2-3; D tentatively reads TRBD1 or TRBD2 (5 bases each). The V gene's germline CDR1 is MNHEY and CDR2 SVGAGI. This CDR3 spans 14 amino acids. Trimming cost V 4 bases and J 6 bases, with 14 bases left between them. The CDR3 DNA is TGTGCCAGCAGTTTGGGACCCACCGCGGATACGCAGTATTTT. Translated: CASSLGPTADTQYF.